The 3 T cell receptor beta chains given below trace back to one sample, sequenced in a study of blood T cell repertoires in COVID-19. Sequenced by immunoSEQ multiplex PCR; TCRdb stores in-frame clones only, minus some. The sample gives 250,000 to 300,000 clones, around nine tenths of which show up once; roughly 2.3% is in the top ten. The sequenced sample consisted of peripheral blood. Source of these receptors: a man in his fifties with acute or convalescent COVID-19.

In this sample, this clone turned up a few times. The chain uses TRBV6-5 and TRBJ1-1; D is possibly TRBD1 (5 bases). V gave up 6 bases and J gave up 0 bases, with 8 bases separating them. Germline loops: CDR1 MNHEY, CDR2 SVGAGI. The CDR3 is made up of 13 amino acids. The CDR3: CASSIQVNTEAFF. The CDR3 bases are TGTGCCAGCAGCATACAGGTGAACACTGAAGCTTTCTTT.

V and J are TRBV9 and TRBJ2-3; D remains ambiguous. The germline V gene encodes CDR1 SGDLS and CDR2 YYNGEE. CDR3 size: 14 residues. Trimming left V 0 bases short and J 2 bases short, with 7 bases between. The CDR3 spells CASSVATYTDTQYF. The CDR3 DNA follows: TGTGCCAGCAGCGTAGCCACCTACACAGATACGCAGTATTTT.

The chain carries TRBV7-2 and TRBJ2-7, with 7 bases matching TRBD2. CDR1 and CDR2 (germline): SGHTA, FQGNSA. V gave up 10 bases and J gave up 2 bases; unmatched junction bases: 11. This CDR3 has 14 amino acids. CDR3 region: CATSVWGGAYEQYF. CDR3 nucleotide sequence: TGTGCCACTTCTGTCTGGGGGGGGGCCTACGAGCAGTACTTC.